Listed below are T cell receptor beta chains from one sample, sequenced in a study of blood T cells in healthy people across ages. In TCRdb, the 5' RACE reads were re-called with MiXCR into one record per CDR3 protein. The sample consists of roughly 680,000 distinct CDR3 sequences, 20% to 25% of them appearing once. Sequencing was performed on blood. These TCRs come from a man in his sixties or seventies in good health. Each CDR3 is given with its conserved first and last residue. D genes are given only for firm matches. Only some rows state a clone size, as once, few, many or a class for expanded clones.

clone_size	v_call	d_call	j_call	cdr3_nt	cdr3_aa
.	TRBV20-1	.	TRBJ2-7	TGCAGTGCTGAGATTAGCGGCAGCTACGAGCAGTACTTC	CSAEISGSYEQYF
.	TRBV5-6	TRBD2	TRBJ2-1	TGTGCCAGCAGCTTAGGGTTCGGGACTAGCGGGAGGCATGAGCAGTTCTTC	CASSLGFGTSGRHEQFF
.	TRBV11-2	TRBD2	TRBJ2-5	TGTGCCAGCAGCTACGGTACGCCTAGCGGGAGTAGAGAGACCCAGTACTTC	CASSYGTPSGSRETQYF
few	TRBV20-1	TRBD2	TRBJ2-5	TGCAGTGCTAGAGAGGGTAGCGGGAGGGAGACCCAGTACTTC	CSAREGSGRETQYF
.	TRBV29-1	TRBD1	TRBJ2-7	TGCAGCGCGCTACAGGGGACACACTCCTACGAGCAGTACTTC	CSALQGTHSYEQYF
.	TRBV12-3/TRBV12-4	.	TRBJ1-2	TGTGCCAGCAGTTTAGCAGGGTCAAACGGCTACACCTTC	CASSLAGSNGYTF
few	TRBV18	TRBD2	TRBJ2-1	TGTGCCAGCTCACCATCGGGAGGGCCGGGTTATGAGCAGTTCTTC	CASSPSGGPGYEQFF
few	TRBV3-1	TRBD2	TRBJ2-1	TGTGCCAGCAGCCAAGATTTTAGCGGGAGCAATGAGCAGTTCTTC	CASSQDFSGSNEQFF
.	TRBV10-3	TRBD2	TRBJ2-2	TGTGCCATTCCCGGGACTAGCGGGAGTTTAGCTGGGGAGCTGTTTTTT	CAIPGTSGSLAGELFF
.	TRBV7-3	.	TRBJ2-7	TGTGCCAGCAGCTTAGGACTACCCGGGATCTACGAGCAGTACTTC	CASSLGLPGIYEQYF
.	TRBV20-1	.	TRBJ2-2	TGCAGTGCTAGAGATGCGGGATACTCCACCGGGGAGCTGTTTTTT	CSARDAGYSTGELFF
.	TRBV4-3	TRBD2	TRBJ2-7	TGCGCCAGCGGCCAAGATATTGCTAGCGGGTACGAGCAGTACTTC	CASGQDIASGYEQYF
.	TRBV29-1	TRBD2	TRBJ2-1	TGCAGCGCGAAGGCATCCAGCGGGGGTTACAATGAGCAGTTCTTC	CSAKASSGGYNEQFF
many	TRBV2	TRBD2	TRBJ2-2	TGTGCCAGTATCGGCGGGACTAGCGGCACCGGGGAGCTGTTTTTT	CASIGGTSGTGELFF
.	TRBV14	TRBD1	TRBJ2-3	TGTGCCAGCAGCTCCCCGGACAGGGGTAGGACAGATACGCGGTATTTT	CASSSPDRGRTDTRYF
many	TRBV29-1	TRBD1	TRBJ1-2	TGCAGCGTTGGGGGACAGGGTGGGGGTAGCTATGGCTACACCTTC	CSVGGQGGGSYGYTF
.	TRBV30	TRBD1	TRBJ2-2	TGTGCCTGGAGCCTACAGGGGACGAGGGAGCTGTTTTTT	CAWSLQGTRELFF
few	TRBV7-9	TRBD2	TRBJ2-7	TGTGCCAGCAGCTTGATTAGCGGGAGGGCCTACGAGCAGTACTTC	CASSLISGRAYEQYF
.	TRBV4-1	.	TRBJ2-5	TGCGCCAGCAGCCAAACTCCAGGGCCGGAACAAGAGACCCAGTACTTC	CASSQTPGPEQETQYF
.	TRBV7-3	TRBD2	TRBJ2-1	TGTGCCAGCGCCCCCTTGGCGGGAGGGCCGAATGAGCAGTTCTTC	CASAPLAGGPNEQFF
.	TRBV5-1	TRBD1	TRBJ1-1	TGCGCCAGCAGCCCCCGTATAGGGGGCGCGGACACTGAAGCTTTCTTT	CASSPRIGGADTEAFF
few	TRBV20-1	TRBD2	TRBJ2-1	TGCAGTGCTAGAGATGGCGGGAGTCTTGAGCAGTTCTTC	CSARDGGSLEQFF
few	TRBV2	.	TRBJ2-5	TGTGCCAGCAGTGAAGAGGGGCAGTACTTC	CASSEEGQYF
.	TRBV18	TRBD1	TRBJ1-6	TGTGCCAGCTCAGGCGGGACAGCGTCGTCACCCCTCCACTTT	CASSGGTASSPLHF
few	TRBV2	TRBD1	TRBJ1-3	TGTGCCAGCAGTTTGCAGGGGGTTGTTGGAAACACCATATATTTT	CASSLQGVVGNTIYF
.	TRBV20-1	.	TRBJ2-5	TGCAGTGCTAGAGCTCCGGTCGGGAGCGAGACCCAGTACTTC	CSARAPVGSETQYF
few	TRBV5-1	TRBD1	TRBJ2-5	TGCGCCAGCAGCCTTCCAGAGACAGGGATAGGAGAGACCCAGTACTTC	CASSLPETGIGETQYF
.	TRBV6-1	.	TRBJ2-7	TGTGCCACCGAACCTGCCCTCTCCTACGAGCAGTACTTC	CATEPALSYEQYF
few	TRBV5-6	TRBD2	TRBJ2-4	TGTGCCAGCAGCTTGGTTGATCAGGGAGGGGACATTCAGTACTTC	CASSLVDQGGDIQYF